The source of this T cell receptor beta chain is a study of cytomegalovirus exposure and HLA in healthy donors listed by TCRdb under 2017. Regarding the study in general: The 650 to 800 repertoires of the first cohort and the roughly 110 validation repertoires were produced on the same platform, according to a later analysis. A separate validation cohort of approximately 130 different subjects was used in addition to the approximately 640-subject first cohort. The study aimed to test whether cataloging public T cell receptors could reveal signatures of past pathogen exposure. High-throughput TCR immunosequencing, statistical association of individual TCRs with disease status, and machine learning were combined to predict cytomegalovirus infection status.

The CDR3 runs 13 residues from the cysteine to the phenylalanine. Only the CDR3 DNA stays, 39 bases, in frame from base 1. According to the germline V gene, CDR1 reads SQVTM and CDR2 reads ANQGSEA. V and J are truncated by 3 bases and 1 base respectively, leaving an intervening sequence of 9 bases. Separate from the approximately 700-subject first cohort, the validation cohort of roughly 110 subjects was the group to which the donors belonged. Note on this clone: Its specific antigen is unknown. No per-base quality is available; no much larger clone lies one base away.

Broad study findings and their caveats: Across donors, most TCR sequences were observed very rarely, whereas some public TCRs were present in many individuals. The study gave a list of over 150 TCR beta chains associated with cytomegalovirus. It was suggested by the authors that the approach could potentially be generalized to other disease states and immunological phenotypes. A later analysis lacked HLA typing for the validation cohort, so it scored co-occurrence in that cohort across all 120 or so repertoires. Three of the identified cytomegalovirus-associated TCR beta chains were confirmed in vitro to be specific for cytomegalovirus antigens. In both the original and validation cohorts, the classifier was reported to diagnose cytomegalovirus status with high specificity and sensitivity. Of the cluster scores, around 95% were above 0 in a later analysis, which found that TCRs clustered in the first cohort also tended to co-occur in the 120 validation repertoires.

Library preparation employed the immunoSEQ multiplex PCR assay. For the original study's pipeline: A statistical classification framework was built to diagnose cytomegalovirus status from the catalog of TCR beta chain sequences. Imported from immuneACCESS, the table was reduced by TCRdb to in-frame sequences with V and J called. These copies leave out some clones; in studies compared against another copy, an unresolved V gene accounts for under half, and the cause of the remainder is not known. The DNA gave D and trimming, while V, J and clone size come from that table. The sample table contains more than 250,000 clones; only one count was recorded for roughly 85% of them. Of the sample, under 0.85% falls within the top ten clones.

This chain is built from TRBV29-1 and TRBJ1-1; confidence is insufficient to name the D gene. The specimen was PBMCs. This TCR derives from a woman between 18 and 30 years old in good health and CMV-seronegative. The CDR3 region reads CSVDRHRNTEAFF. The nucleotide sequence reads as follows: TGCAGCGTTGATCGACATCGGAACACTGAAGCTTTCTTT.